A single sample is the source of the 29 T cell receptor beta chains below, sequenced in a study of cytomegalovirus exposure and HLA in healthy donors. Method: immunoSEQ multiplex PCR; TCRdb's copy keeps in-frame clones and lacks some. The data contain some 290,000 clones, 70% to 90% of them singletons. The sample comprised PBMCs. All receptors come from a man aged 25-45 years in good health and CMV-seronegative.

The chain combines TRBV18 with TRBJ1-6, with TRBD1 matching 7 bases. This CDR3 region has 19 residues. Germline assignment: CDR1 KGHSH and CDR2 LQKENI. V dropped 6 bases and J dropped 6; count of bases not matched to a gene: 20. CDR3 bases: TGTGCCAGCTCCCCATTCTCTACTCAACCGGGACAGACTAATTCACCCCTCCACTTT. Amino acids: CASSPFSTQPGQTNSPLHF.

The CDR3 bases are TGTGCCAGCGGCCGGGTAAACACTGAAGCTTTCTTT. Encoded protein: CASGRVNTEAFF. This rearrangement joins TRBV7-9 to TRBJ1-1; D call uncertain. V gave up 8 bases and J gave up 2 bases, with 9 bases separating them. The CDR3 totals 12 residues. The germline CDR1 and CDR2 sequences are SEHNR and FQNEAQ (reference sequence).

This chain connects TRBV7-2 to TRBJ2-4; D may be TRBD2 (6 bases). V was trimmed by 4 bases and J by 7 bases, leaving 17 bases between them. The CDR3 is 15 amino acids. Germline V gives CDR1 SGHTA, CDR2 FQGNSA. CDR3 amino acids: CASSSHWGEANIQYF. CDR3 DNA sequence: TGTGCCAGCAGCTCTCATTGGGGGGAAGCGAACATTCAGTACTTC.

This clone has just a few counts. The chain joins TRBV7-2 to TRBJ2-7; D is unresolved. CDR3 length: 11 residues. V shed 5 bases and J shed 5 bases, with 7 bases lying between them. The germline gives CDR1 SGHTA, CDR2 FQGNSA. The DNA of the CDR3 is TGTGCCAGCAGCCCTCTTAACGAGCAGTACTTC. Its translation is CASSPLNEQYF.

The gene calls are TRBV7-8 and TRBJ2-1; TRBD2 matches at 10 bases. The ends lost 3 bases at V and 8 bases at J; junction bases unmatched: 10. The CDR3 runs to 16 residues. Germline CDR1 is SGHVS and CDR2 is FQNEAQ. CDR3 amino acids: CASSLLLAGAVDEQFF. The CDR3 region has the DNA TGTGCCAGCAGCTTGTTGCTAGCGGGGGCTGTCGATGAGCAGTTCTTC.

This clone turned up a few times. The chain recombines TRBV6-5 with TRBJ1-2, with D uncertain. The CDR3 covers 11 residues. Germline CDR1 and CDR2: MNHEY and SVGAGI. V was pared by 4 bases and J by 14 bases, with 14 bases between. CDR3 nucleotide sequence: TGTGCCAGCAGTTCAGGACGGGGAGAAACCTTC. Its protein is CASSSGRGETF.

In its sample, this clone was seen once. V gene TRBV29-1 combines with J gene TRBJ1-4; TRBD1 aligns across 7 bases. Trimming cost V 4 bases and J 8 bases; bases outside gene matches: 10. This CDR3 spans 14 amino acids. Germline V CDR1 and CDR2: SQVTM, ANQGSEA. The CDR3: CSVASTGAREKLFF. In DNA, the CDR3 is TGCAGCGTTGCATCTACAGGGGCAAGGGAAAAACTGTTTTTT.

This sequence joins TRBV18 and TRBJ2-5; D possibly corresponds to TRBD2 (6 bases). The germline CDR1 and CDR2 sequences are KGHSH and LQKENI. This CDR3 region has 12 residues. The V end was cut by 6 bases, the J end by 3 bases, with 8 bases between. The CDR3 nucleotides are TGTGCCAGCTCCTCGGGGGAAGAGACCCAGTACTTC. This translates into CASSSGEETQYF.

V usage is TRBV11-2 and J usage is TRBJ1-1, with a weak D call TRBD1 (5 bases). CDR1 is SGHAT, CDR2 FQNNGV, per germline. V was shortened by 5 bases and J by 2 bases, with 15 bases between the two germline ends. The CDR3 length is 15 residues. In DNA form, the CDR3 reads TGTGCCAGCAGCCCCAGGGCAGGGCCAAACACTGAAGCTTTCTTT. Translating it yields CASSPRAGPNTEAFF.

As regards this clone: In the same sample, other DNA sequences code for this CDR3. The chain has TRBV5-1 and TRBJ2-1, with D hard to call. The CDR3 is 15 residues long. V was cut by 0 bases and J by 0 bases, with 7 bases left in between. In germline, CDR1 is SGHRS, CDR2 YFSETQ. CDR3 nucleotides: TGCGCCAGCAGCTTGGCGGTGAGCTCCTACAATGAGCAGTTCTTC. Protein sequence: CASSLAVSSYNEQFF.

The V and J genes are TRBV5-1 and TRBJ2-6, with 9 bases aligning to TRBD2. This CDR3 comprises 17 residues. V lost 5 bases to trimming and J lost 4 bases; unmatched junction nucleotides: 10. Germline CDR1 SGHRS, CDR2 YFSETQ. The CDR3 loop is CASRSAGGVRGANVLTF. The CDR3 nucleotides read TGCGCCAGCAGATCGGCGGGAGGGGTGAGGGGGGCCAACGTCCTGACTTTC.

CDR3 sequence reads: CASSLADSGELFF. As DNA, the CDR3 is TGCGCCAGCAGCTTGGCCGACAGCGGGGAGCTGTTTTTT. The V and J genes are TRBV5-1 and TRBJ2-2; maybe TRBD1 (5 bases). V dropped 0 bases and J dropped 7 bases, with 7 bases sitting between them. This CDR3 has 13 residues. The germline CDR1 and CDR2 sequences are SGHRS and YFSETQ.

J is TRBJ2-2 and V is TRBV5-4; 9 bases fit TRBD2. After removal of 4 bases from V and 1 base from J, the junction contained 8 bases not matched to a gene. The CDR3 length is 17 residues. The germline gives CDR1 SGHNT, CDR2 YYREEE (reference sequence). In nucleotides, the CDR3 is TGTGCCAGCAGCACAAGACTAGCGGTCATGAACACCGGGGAGCTGTTTTTT. Protein: CASSTRLAVMNTGELFF.

The chain is built from TRBV6-6 and TRBJ1-5; the match to TRBD1 covers 10 bases. V gave up 0 bases and J gave up 3 bases; unmatched junction bases: 2. The CDR3 loop spans 16 amino acids. Germline V gene sequence: CDR1 MNHNY, CDR2 SVGAGI (reference sequence). The CDR3, as DNA: TGTGCCAGCAGTTACTCGGGACAGGGGTTCAATCAGCCCCAGCATTTT. Protein: CASSYSGQGFNQPQHF.

CDR3 nucleotides: TGTGCCAGCAGTGTTGACAGGGGTGGCACCGGGGAGCTGTTTTTT. Residues: CASSVDRGGTGELFF. The chain recombines TRBV6-5 with TRBJ2-2, with 8 bases matching TRBD1. Germline V CDR1 and CDR2: MNHEY, SVGAGI. This CDR3 contains 15 residues. With V trimmed by 5 bases and J by 4 bases, 6 bases remained unmatched.

This sequence joins TRBV30 and TRBJ2-7; TRBD1 aligns across 7 bases. Unmatched junction bases numbered 1, after V lost 4 bases and J lost 4 bases. Per germline, CDR1 GTSNPN and CDR2 SVGIG (reference sequence). The CDR3 has 11 residues. This CDR3 reads CAWTGGYEQYF. CDR3 coding DNA: TGTGCCTGGACAGGGGGTTACGAGCAGTACTTC.

This chain connects TRBV4-3 to TRBJ2-3; 9 bases match TRBD1. The CDR3 sequence is 16 residues long. V lost 1 base, J lost 1 base, and 3 bases stayed unmatched. Germline V gene data show CDR1 as LGHNA and CDR2 as YSLEER. The CDR3 sequence: CASSQGGTGRTDTQYF. The CDR3 coding sequence is TGCGCCAGCAGCCAAGGTGGGACAGGGCGCACAGATACGCAGTATTTT.

V and J are TRBV9 and TRBJ1-2, with D perhaps TRBD1 (6 bases). Looked up from germline, CDR1 is SGDLS and CDR2 is YYNGEE. The germline V and J ends were trimmed by 3 bases and 1 base, with 13 bases remaining between them. The length of the CDR3 is 15 residues. This chain's CDR3 is CASSAEPGHNYGYTF. In nucleotides, the CDR3 is TGTGCCAGCAGCGCAGAACCGGGACATAACTATGGCTACACCTTC.

This clone was picked up one time. V and J are TRBV5-4 and TRBJ2-7; tentatively, D is TRBD1 (5 bases). The germline V gene has CDR1 SGHNT and CDR2 YYREEE (reference sequence). Trimming took off 0 bases at V and 5 bases at J, with 9 bases between the two ends. The CDR3 length is 13 residues. The DNA of the CDR3 is TGTGCCAGCAGCTTGGGGCAGGGCCACGAGCAGTACTTC. This gives the protein CASSLGQGHEQYF.

A word on this clone: Relative to the germline gene, one junction end is altered; a read error may explain this. V usage is TRBV5-4 and J usage is TRBJ1-2; possible D gene TRBD1, 6 bases. The CDR3 contains 13 residues. CDR1 is SGHNT, CDR2 YYREEE, per germline (reference sequence). CDR3 DNA sequence: TGTGCCAGCACCCTGGGACACCGCTATGGCCACACCTTC. Translated, it gives CASTLGHRYGHTF.

The chain couples TRBV19 to TRBJ1-1, with D possibly matching TRBD1 (5 bases). The length of the CDR3 is 14 residues. V was shortened by 5 bases and J by 6 bases, with 16 bases between the two germline ends. CDR1 is LNHDA, CDR2 SQIVND, per germline (reference sequence). CDR3 sequence (DNA): TGTGCCAGTAGTTGGGTGACAGCGGGCCCTGAAGCTTTCTTT. It is translated as CASSWVTAGPEAFF. The variable domain in full, completed from reference TRBV19 and TRBJ1-1, reads DGGITQSPKYLFRKEGQNVTLSCEQNLNHDAMYWYRQDPGQGLRLIYYSQIVNDFQKGDIAEGYSVSREKKESFPLTVTSAQKNPTAFYLCASSWVTAGPEAFFGQGTRLTVV.

This chain links TRBV13 with TRBJ2-7; TRBD1 matches at 7 bases. Germline V gene lookup returns CDR1 PRHDT and CDR2 FYEKMQ (reference sequence). V dropped 5 bases and J dropped 0; count of bases not matched to a gene: 7. The CDR3 spans 15 residues. CDR3 sequence (DNA): TGTGCCAGCAGCGACACAGGGGTTAGCTCCTACGAGCAGTACTTC. Translating gives CASSDTGVSSYEQYF.

The V call is TRBV2, the J call TRBJ2-3; TRBD1 is a possible D gene (5 bases). The CDR3 extends over 15 amino acids. CDR1 is SNHLY, CDR2 FYNNEI, per germline. V was shortened by 8 bases and J by 2 bases, with 17 bases between the two germline ends. The DNA of the CDR3 is TGTGCCAGCGAGTGGAGTGCAGGGCTCACAGATACGCAGTATTTT. Residues: CASEWSAGLTDTQYF.

In this sample, this clone turned up once. The genes are TRBV7-9 and TRBJ2-7, with TRBD1 identical over 12 bases. Germline V CDR1 and CDR2: SEHNR, FQNEAQ (reference sequence). J was trimmed by 4 bases and V by 7 bases; bases with no gene match: 5. The CDR3 consists of 14 residues. CDR3 residues: CASTGTGGSYEQYF. The DNA of the CDR3 is TGTGCCAGCACCGGGACAGGGGGCTCGTACGAGCAGTACTTC.

The genes are TRBV7-2 and TRBJ2-3, with 10 bases that match TRBD2. With 2 bases clipped from V and 1 base from J, the junction kept 3 bases outside the gene matches. CDR3 length: 16 amino acids. The germline V gene has CDR1 SGHTA and CDR2 FQGNSA. CDR3 coding DNA: TGTGCCAGCAGCTTAAGAGCGGGGGGGCGCACAGATACGCAGTATTTT. Translating gives CASSLRAGGRTDTQYF. Full variable domain (missing parts from reference TRBV7-2 and TRBJ2-3): GAGVSQSPSNKVTEKGKDVELRCDPISGHTALYWYRQSLGQGLEFLIYFQGNSAPDKSGLPSDRFSAERTGGSVSTLTIQRTQQEDSAVYLCASSLRAGGRTDTQYFGPGTRLTVL.

This sequence joins TRBV7-2 and TRBJ1-1, with D maybe TRBD1 (5 bases). The CDR3 spans 13 residues. V lost 6 bases and J 4 bases, leaving 12 bases between the germline ends. Germline CDR1 and CDR2: SGHTA and FQGNSA. CDR3 DNA: TGTGCCAGCAGTCAAGACAGAGCCACTGAAGCTTTCTTT. It specifies CASSQDRATEAFF.

J is TRBJ1-1 and V is TRBV5-6, with no clear D. The CDR3 runs to 14 residues. Trimming took off 3 bases at V and 4 bases at J, with 13 bases between the two ends. The germline V gene has CDR1 SGHDT and CDR2 YYEEEE. The CDR3 region is CASSSRGFITEAFF. The CDR3 DNA reads TGTGCCAGCAGCTCACGAGGGTTTATCACTGAAGCTTTCTTT.

The chain carries TRBV7-9 and TRBJ2-1, with 12 bases lining up with TRBD2. With V trimmed by 5 bases and J by 5 bases, 4 bases remained unmatched. CDR1 and CDR2 from the germline V gene are SEHNR and FQNEAQ (reference sequence). The CDR3 contains 15 residues. CDR3 amino acids: CASSVLAGGNNEQFF. The CDR3 DNA sequence: TGTGCCAGCAGCGTTCTAGCGGGGGGGAACAATGAGCAGTTCTTC.

The DNA of the CDR3 is TGCGCCAGCAGCTTTTGGACAGGGACCTCCTACGAGCAGTACTTC. Protein: CASSFWTGTSYEQYF. The chain links TRBV5-1 to TRBJ2-7; 8 bases map to TRBD1. Losses at the gene ends were 2 bases for V and 0 bases for J; bases not matched to a gene: 4. Germline V gene lookup returns CDR1 SGHRS and CDR2 YFSETQ. The CDR3 consists of 15 residues.